Listed below are T cell receptor beta chains from one sample, sequenced in a study of blood T cell repertoires in COVID-19. Data came from immunoSEQ multiplex PCR; TCRdb stores just in-frame clones and leaves some out. The sample carries tens of thousands of clones, about 74% recorded once. The sequencing sample was made of peripheral blood. These receptors were obtained from a human donor in a cohort sampled during active COVID-19. Both conserved end residues are part of each CDR3. A D gene is named only where the DNA matches it firmly. Size is stated for part of the rows, as once, few or many counts, or as a class when the clone is expanded.

clone size: NA
D gene: TRBD2
V gene: TRBV7-3
J gene: TRBJ2-7
CDR3 protein: CASSFAGGSEQYF
CDR3 DNA: TGTGCCAGCAGCTTTGCGGGCGGGAGCGAGCAGTACTTC

clone size: NA
D gene: NA
V gene: TRBV9
J gene: TRBJ2-1
CDR3 protein: CASSANTYSYNEQFF
CDR3 DNA: TGTGCCAGCAGCGCAAACACATACTCCTACAATGAGCAGTTCTTC

clone size: few
D gene: NA
V gene: TRBV5-1
J gene: TRBJ1-3
CDR3 protein: CASSRTGTQLSSGNTIYF
CDR3 DNA: TGCGCCAGCAGCCGGACTGGAACCCAACTGAGCTCTGGAAACACCATATATTTT

clone size: NA
D gene: TRBD2
V gene: TRBV29-1
J gene: TRBJ2-4
CDR3 protein: CSAQLDRTSGRGLAKNIQYF
CDR3 DNA: TGCAGCGCACAACTCGACCGGACTAGCGGGAGGGGACTAGCCAAAAACATTCAGTACTTC

clone size: NA
D gene: TRBD1
V gene: TRBV30
J gene: TRBJ1-2
CDR3 protein: CASKDRGSNYGYTF
CDR3 DNA: TGTGCAAGTAAGGACAGGGGTTCTAACTATGGCTACACCTTC

clone size: NA
D gene: TRBD2
V gene: TRBV30
J gene: TRBJ2-1
CDR3 protein: CAFKLAGVGTEQFF
CDR3 DNA: TGTGCCTTCAAACTAGCGGGAGTAGGTACTGAGCAGTTCTTC

clone size: NA
D gene: TRBD2
V gene: TRBV3-1/TRBV3-2
J gene: TRBJ2-7
CDR3 protein: CASSESTSGRAFSYEQYF
CDR3 DNA: TGTGCCAGCAGCGAAAGTACTAGCGGGAGGGCCTTTTCCTACGAGCAGTACTTC

clone size: NA
D gene: TRBD2
V gene: TRBV19
J gene: TRBJ2-5
CDR3 protein: CASRGLAGGETQYF
CDR3 DNA: TGTGCCAGTAGAGGACTAGCGGGAGGAGAGACCCAGTACTTC

clone size: NA
D gene: TRBD2
V gene: TRBV4-1
J gene: TRBJ2-3
CDR3 protein: CASSQDGGLAGGASTDTQYF
CDR3 DNA: TGCGCCAGCAGCCAAGATGGTGGACTAGCGGGAGGTGCTAGCACAGATACGCAGTATTTT

clone size: NA
D gene: NA
V gene: TRBV7-2
J gene: TRBJ1-5
CDR3 protein: CASSLAAGDGNQPQHF
CDR3 DNA: TGTGCCAGCAGCTTAGCAGCGGGGGACGGCAATCAGCCCCAGCATTTT

clone size: NA
D gene: TRBD1
V gene: TRBV12-3/TRBV12-4
J gene: TRBJ1-2
CDR3 protein: CATQGARGYTF
CDR3 DNA: TGTGCCACTCAGGGGGCTCGGGGCTACACCTTC

clone size: few
D gene: NA
V gene: TRBV9
J gene: TRBJ2-2
CDR3 protein: CASSITSSGELFF
CDR3 DNA: TGTGCCAGCAGCATAACTAGTTCCGGGGAGCTGTTTTTT

clone size: NA
D gene: NA
V gene: TRBV29-1
J gene: TRBJ2-3
CDR3 protein: CSVGQGKDTQYF
CDR3 DNA: TGCAGCGTTGGGCAGGGGAAAGATACGCAGTATTTT

clone size: NA
D gene: TRBD1
V gene: TRBV11-3
J gene: TRBJ1-1
CDR3 protein: CASRSRVTGAGGLNTEAFF
CDR3 DNA: TGTGCCAGCAGGTCCCGTGTTACAGGGGCGGGGGGATTGAACACTGAAGCTTTCTTT

clone size: once
D gene: NA
V gene: TRBV15
J gene: TRBJ2-2
CDR3 protein: CATSRGIQGHGELFF
CDR3 DNA: TGTGCCACCAGCAGAGGGATACAGGGTCACGGGGAGCTGTTTTTT

clone size: NA
D gene: NA
V gene: TRBV9
J gene: TRBJ2-2
CDR3 protein: CASSANPGIRRENTGELFF
CDR3 DNA: TGTGCCAGCAGCGCGAACCCGGGGATTCGGCGGGAAAACACCGGGGAGCTGTTTTTT

clone size: NA
D gene: TRBD2
V gene: TRBV5-6
J gene: TRBJ2-1
CDR3 protein: CASSKKTSGRANEQFF
CDR3 DNA: TGTGCCAGCAGCAAAAAGACTAGCGGGAGGGCCAATGAGCAGTTCTTC